This T cell receptor beta chain stems from a study of CD8 T cells in Susac syndrome. Germline CDR1 SEHNR, CDR2 FQNEAQ (reference sequence). The CDR3 has 14 residues. Trimming cost V 2 bases and J 5 bases, with 12 bases left between them. With random hexamers, about 0.5 to 1 ug RNA was reverse transcribed. Each CDR3 protein is one row after TCRdb ran MiXCR on the immunoSEQ multiplex PCR reads. The sample carries some 250,000 distinct CDR3 sequences, around 96% recorded once. Sample: CD4+ T cells from PBMCs. The sequence came from a human donor with Susac syndrome. The chain couples TRBV7-9 to TRBJ1-1, with D perhaps matching TRBD1 (6 bases). The CDR3 coding sequence is TGTGCCAGCAGCTTACAAAGGGGGACGACTGAAGCTTTCTTT. Its protein is CASSLQRGTTEAFF.